Below, one TCR beta chain is given with its context. The record originates from a study of CD8 T cells in Susac syndrome. This CDR3 comprises 14 residues. Germline V gene lookup returns CDR1 SQVTM and CDR2 ANQGSEA. V was shortened by 0 bases and J by 0 bases, with 8 bases between the two germline ends. When the RNA was reverse transcribed, random hexamers were used with an input of roughly 0.45 to 1 ug. TCRdb analysed the immunoSEQ multiplex PCR reads with MiXCR anew, one entry per CDR3 protein. Seen here are fewer than 150,000 distinct CDR3 sequences, around 95% observed once, and the top ten hold over 0.15%. TCR beta sequencing covered blood CD8+ and CD4+ T cells.

The TCR originated in a human donor with Susac syndrome. The chain carries TRBV29-1 and TRBJ1-2; no clear D. The sample consisted of CD8+ T cells from PBMCs. In DNA form, the CDR3 reads TGCAGCGTTGAAGACAGCACAGCTAACTATGGCTACACCTTC. The encoded protein is CSVEDSTANYGYTF.